The text below deals with one T cell receptor (beta chain). The CDR3 has 12 amino acids. The germline CDR1 and CDR2 sequences are SQVTM and ANQGSEA. V shed 2 bases and J shed 13 bases, with 17 bases lying between them. These data originate in a study of blood T cell repertoires in COVID-19. Study at large: PBMCs, B-cell-depleted T cells, or T cells were the source of the cDNA or gDNA that made up the material.

Some clones are missing from TCRdb's copy, which holds only in-frame ones; the method was immunoSEQ multiplex PCR. The data contain approximately 110,000 clones, over 70% of them seen just once; the ten biggest clones take up around 0.77%. The V gene is TRBV29-1, the J gene TRBJ1-2; a weak D match, TRBD1 (6 bases). The specimen was peripheral blood. This receptor was taken from a woman between 65 and 79 years old with acute or convalescent COVID-19. This CDR3 reads CSVESVMGGGTF. Written as DNA, the CDR3 is TGCAGCGTTGAAAGCGTCATGGGAGGGGGCACCTTC.